Below, 13 T cell receptor beta chains from the same sample are listed, as sequenced in a study of shared clonotypes between healthy human individuals (dated by TCRdb to the early 2020s). Library generation was performed with the immunoSEQ multiplex PCR assay. TCRdb carries this immuneACCESS record with in-frame sequences only. Its versions omit some clonotypes, under half of them owing to an unresolved V gene in the studies checked, with the rest unexplained. The sample table lists approximately 510,000 clones, more than 65% of them with a count of one. The ten largest clones represent 10% to 15% of the sample. Sequencing input: PBMCs. The source of these receptors is a middle-aged woman in good health. Some clones in this sample may be carry-over from other donors' samples.

The chain uses TRBV19 and TRBJ2-7; the match to TRBD1 covers 7 bases. Per germline, CDR1 LNHDA and CDR2 SQIVND (reference sequence). V lost 4 bases and J lost 3; bases outside the gene matches: 9. The CDR3 runs 15 residues. CDR3 nucleotide sequence: TGTGCCAGTAGTACCTCGACAGGGAGTCACTACGAGCAGTACTTC. This codes for CASSTSTGSHYEQYF. Complete variable domain (other parts from reference TRBV19 and TRBJ2-7): DGGITQSPKYLFRKEGQNVTLSCEQNLNHDAMYWYRQDPGQGLRLIYYSQIVNDFQKGDIAEGYSVSREKKESFPLTVTSAQKNPTAFYLCASSTSTGSHYEQYFGPGTRLTVT.

In regard to this clone: The sample contains more than one DNA sequence encoding this CDR3. This chain uses TRBV5-1 with TRBJ1-1; D is unresolved. Germline V gene lookup returns CDR1 SGHRS and CDR2 YFSETQ. V was trimmed by 0 bases and J by 3 bases, leaving 6 bases between them. The CDR3 consists of 13 residues. CDR3 amino acids: CASSLAGYTEAFF. The CDR3 coding sequence is TGCGCCAGCAGCTTGGCAGGCTACACTGAAGCTTTCTTT.

This clone was seen only a few times. This chain connects TRBV11-2 to TRBJ1-2, with D perhaps matching TRBD1 (6 bases). V was cut by 1 base and J by 7 bases, with 16 bases left in between. This CDR3 has 15 residues. The germline V gene has CDR1 SGHAT and CDR2 FQNNGV. Here the CDR3 reads CASSLGSHRVLGYTF. CDR3 DNA sequence: TGTGCCAGCAGCTTAGGATCGCACAGGGTTCTTGGCTACACCTTC.

The chain carries TRBV11-2 and TRBJ1-4, with TRBD1 matching over 7 bases. Trimming cost V 5 bases and J 7 bases; bases outside gene matches: 13. CDR3 length: 16 amino acids. The germline V gene has CDR1 SGHAT and CDR2 FQNNGV. The CDR3 coding sequence is TGTGCCAGCAGCGCGGCCAGACAGGGACTTCGTGAAAAACTGTTTTTT. Its translation is CASSAARQGLREKLFF.

This CDR3 is CASSSSQLKPTGELFF. CDR3 nucleotides: TGTGCCAGCAGTTCTTCCCAGCTAAAACCCACCGGGGAGCTGTTTTTT. The J gene is TRBJ2-2, the V gene TRBV7-6; D gene ambiguous. The CDR3 is 16 amino acids. Germline V gene lookup returns CDR1 SGHVS and CDR2 FNYEAQ. Deletions cut 6 bases from V and 4 bases from J, with 18 bases between.

This clone was detected ten times or more. The chain uses TRBV7-9 and TRBJ2-1; TRBD2 is a possible D gene (6 bases). Per germline, CDR1 SEHNR and CDR2 FQNEAQ (reference sequence). The CDR3 contains 13 residues. The V gene lost 11 bases and the J gene lost 6 bases, with 17 bases spanning the gap. CDR3 protein: CALRREGFNEQFF. Written as DNA, the CDR3 is TGTGCCCTGCGGCGGGAAGGGTTCAATGAGCAGTTCTTC.

The J gene is TRBJ2-7, the V gene TRBV6-9; 8 bases map to TRBD2. The V and J ends lost 11 bases and 4 bases, in that order; junction bases with no gene match: 13. Per the germline V gene, CDR1 is MNHGY and CDR2 is SVAAGI. The CDR3 sequence is 14 residues long. CDR3 amino acids: CASPAGGITYEQYF. CDR3 bases: TGTGCCTCCCCCGCGGGAGGTATAACTTACGAGCAGTACTTC.

This clone occurred once. This chain connects TRBV2 to TRBJ2-5; D is possibly TRBD1 (5 bases). The J call may be wrong; the DNA end is better matched by TRBJ2-7. Germline V gene lookup returns CDR1 SNHLY and CDR2 FYNNEI. The CDR3 loop spans 12 amino acids. This chain's CDR3 is CASSVSGYEQYF. CDR3 DNA sequence: TGTGCCAGCAGTGTTTCAGGGTACGAGCAGTACTTC.

The rearrangement joins TRBV30 to TRBJ1-2, with a weak D call TRBD1 (5 bases). This CDR3 comprises 14 residues. Germline CDR1 GTSNPN, CDR2 SVGIG (reference sequence). Deletions cut 0 bases from V and 4 bases from J, with 12 bases between. CDR3 residues: CAWSVLGLGYGYTF. The CDR3 DNA reads as TGTGCCTGGAGTGTACTGGGGCTAGGCTATGGCTACACCTTC.

There are a few counts of this clone. The chain links TRBV6-1 to TRBJ1-5; perhaps TRBD1 as D (6 bases). CDR1 MNHNS and CDR2 SASEGT come from the germline V gene. The V end was cut by 7 bases, the J end by 2 bases, with 9 bases between. The CDR3 covers 13 residues. The CDR3 nucleotides read TGTGCCAGCATGCGACAGGGCAATCAGCCCCAGCATTTT. Protein product: CASMRQGNQPQHF.

This clone was recorded many times. The CDR3 sequence: CASSQVLAGRGYTF. The CDR3 coding sequence is TGCGCCAGCAGCCAAGTTCTAGCAGGGCGAGGCTACACCTTC. This rearrangement joins TRBV4-3 to TRBJ1-2; perhaps TRBD1 as D (5 bases). The CDR3 contains 14 residues. Germline V gives CDR1 LGHNA, CDR2 YSLEER. V was pared by 1 base and J by 8 bases, with 14 bases between.

This chain joins TRBV11-3 and TRBJ2-1; either TRBD1 or TRBD2 may fit D (5 bases each). The V end was cut by 4 bases, the J end by 2 bases, with 12 bases between. Germline CDR1 is SGHNT and CDR2 is YENEEA. This CDR3 has 15 residues. Here the CDR3 reads CASSSFGGTYNEQFF. CDR3 bases: TGTGCCAGCAGCTCTTTTGGGGGTACCTACAATGAGCAGTTCTTC.

The V gene is TRBV27, the J gene TRBJ2-1, with TRBD2 identical over 11 bases. Unmatched junction bases numbered 8, after V lost 6 bases and J lost 7 bases. This CDR3 region has 15 residues. CDR1 and CDR2 (germline): MNHEY, SMNVEV (reference sequence). The CDR3 is CASRELAGAINEQFF. The CDR3 DNA reads as TGTGCCAGCAGGGAACTAGCGGGAGCCATTAATGAGCAGTTCTTC.